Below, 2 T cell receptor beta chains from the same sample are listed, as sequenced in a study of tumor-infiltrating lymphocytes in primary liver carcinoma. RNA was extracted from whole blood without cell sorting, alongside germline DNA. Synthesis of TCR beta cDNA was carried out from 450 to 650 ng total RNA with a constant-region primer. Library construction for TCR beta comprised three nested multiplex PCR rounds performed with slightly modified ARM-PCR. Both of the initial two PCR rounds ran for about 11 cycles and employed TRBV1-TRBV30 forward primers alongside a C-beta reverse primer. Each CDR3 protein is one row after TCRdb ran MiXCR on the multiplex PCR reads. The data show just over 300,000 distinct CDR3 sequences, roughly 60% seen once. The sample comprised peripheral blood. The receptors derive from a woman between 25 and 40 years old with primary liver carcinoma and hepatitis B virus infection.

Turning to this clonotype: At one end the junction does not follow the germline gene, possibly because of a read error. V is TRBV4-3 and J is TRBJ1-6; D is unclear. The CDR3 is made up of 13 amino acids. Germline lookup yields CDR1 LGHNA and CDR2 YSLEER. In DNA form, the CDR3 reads TGCGCCAGCATCCAAGCGTACAATTCACCCCTCCACTTT. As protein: CASIQAYNSPLHF.

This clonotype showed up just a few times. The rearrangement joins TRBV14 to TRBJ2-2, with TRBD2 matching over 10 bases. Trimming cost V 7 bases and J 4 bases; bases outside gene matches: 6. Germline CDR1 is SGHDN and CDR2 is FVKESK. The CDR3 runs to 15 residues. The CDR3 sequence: CASKRTSGLTGELFF. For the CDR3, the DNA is TGTGCCAGCAAGAGGACTAGCGGTCTCACCGGGGAGCTGTTTTTT.